This T cell receptor (delta chain) was profiled in a study of gamma-delta T cells after stem cell transplantation. Germline V gene sequence: CDR1 GEAIGNYY, CDR2 EKD. V shed 1 base, J shed 0 bases, and the junction held 11 bases outside the gene matches. The CDR3 consists of 18 residues. TCRdb redid clone calling on the RT-PCR reads using CATT. Of over a hundred delta-chain clones listed, around 15% were seen once; the top ten hold about 20%. This clonotype originated in a human donor. It is not recorded whose cells these are; they may come from a transplant donor. This table probably holds off-target reads from a library built for another chain. The chain has TRDV2 and TRDJ1, with 9 bases identical to TRDD3. Sequencing was carried out using gamma-delta T cells. The CDR3 reads CACDTVYTGGDYTDKLIF. The CDR3 region has the DNA TGTGCCTGTGACACTGTCTATACTGGGGGAGATTACACCGATAAACTCATCTTT.